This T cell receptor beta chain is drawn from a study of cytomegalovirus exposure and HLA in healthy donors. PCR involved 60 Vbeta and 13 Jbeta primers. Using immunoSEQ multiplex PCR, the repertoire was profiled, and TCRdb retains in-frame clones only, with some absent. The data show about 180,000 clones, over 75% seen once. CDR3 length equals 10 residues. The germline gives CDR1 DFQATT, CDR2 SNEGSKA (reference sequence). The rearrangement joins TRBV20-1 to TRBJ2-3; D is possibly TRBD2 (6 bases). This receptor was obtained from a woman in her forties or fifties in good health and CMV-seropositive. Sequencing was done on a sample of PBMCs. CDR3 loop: CLIPGVTQYF. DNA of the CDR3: TGCTTAATCCCGGGGGTTACGCAGTATTTT.